The present T cell receptor beta chain was sequenced within a study of cytomegalovirus exposure and HLA in healthy donors. This CDR3 spans 13 amino acids. Trimming stripped 7 bases from V and 5 bases from J, with 14 bases between. Germline-derived CDR1 and CDR2 are LNHDA and SQIVND (reference sequence). Amplification used 60 Vbeta primers and 13 Jbeta primers. Per the study methods: Later work found 65 million to 85 million unique TCR beta chains, with roughly 11 million shared. The table came from immunoSEQ multiplex PCR; TCRdb's copy has only in-frame clones and leaves some out. For V, J and clone size, that table is used; D and trimming come from the DNA. This sample has about 120,000 clones, with about 80% found just once. This clone was counted between two and nine times.

This receptor was taken from a female donor in good health and CMV-seropositive. Input material: PBMCs. V is TRBV19 and J is TRBJ1-1; possible D gene TRBD1, 5 bases. The CDR3 DNA reads TGTGCCAGTACCAAGGGGAGGGCGACTGAAGCTTTCTTT. It yields the protein CASTKGRATEAFF.